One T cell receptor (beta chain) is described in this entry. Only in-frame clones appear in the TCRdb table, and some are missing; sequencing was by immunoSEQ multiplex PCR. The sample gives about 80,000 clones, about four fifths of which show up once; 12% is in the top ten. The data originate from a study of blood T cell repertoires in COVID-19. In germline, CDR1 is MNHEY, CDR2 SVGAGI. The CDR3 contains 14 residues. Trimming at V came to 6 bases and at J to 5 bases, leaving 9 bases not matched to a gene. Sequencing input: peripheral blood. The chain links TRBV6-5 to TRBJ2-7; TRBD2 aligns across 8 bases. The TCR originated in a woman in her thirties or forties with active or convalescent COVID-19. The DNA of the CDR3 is TGTGCCAGCAGCCGACTGCGGGGGGTCCACGAGCAGTACTTC. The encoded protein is CASSRLRGVHEQYF.